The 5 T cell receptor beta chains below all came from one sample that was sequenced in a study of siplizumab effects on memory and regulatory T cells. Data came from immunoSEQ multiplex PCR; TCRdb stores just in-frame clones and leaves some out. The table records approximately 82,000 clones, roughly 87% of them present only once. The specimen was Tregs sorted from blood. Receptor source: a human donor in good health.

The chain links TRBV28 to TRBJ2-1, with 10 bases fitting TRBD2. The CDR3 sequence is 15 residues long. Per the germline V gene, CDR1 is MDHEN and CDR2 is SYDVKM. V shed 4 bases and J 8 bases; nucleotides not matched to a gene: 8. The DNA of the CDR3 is TGTGCCAGCAGTTCCCCAGCGGGGGGGCCGGATGAGCAGTTCTTC. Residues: CASSSPAGGPDEQFF.

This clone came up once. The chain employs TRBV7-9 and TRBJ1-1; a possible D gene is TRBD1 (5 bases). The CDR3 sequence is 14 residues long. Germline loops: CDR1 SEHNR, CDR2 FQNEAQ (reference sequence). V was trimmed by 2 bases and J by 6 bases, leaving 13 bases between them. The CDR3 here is CASSLQGYLAEAFF. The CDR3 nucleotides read TGTGCCAGCAGCTTACAGGGCTATCTCGCTGAAGCTTTCTTT.

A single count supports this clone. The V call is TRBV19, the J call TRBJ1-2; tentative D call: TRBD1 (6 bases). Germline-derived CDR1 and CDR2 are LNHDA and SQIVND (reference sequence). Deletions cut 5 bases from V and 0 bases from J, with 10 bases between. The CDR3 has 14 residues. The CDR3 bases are TGTGCCAGTAGTTACGGGGGCACTAACTATGGCTACACCTTC. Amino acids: CASSYGGTNYGYTF.

DNA of the CDR3: TGTGCCAGCAGCGCCAGTAACACTGAAGCTTTCTTT. This gives the protein CASSASNTEAFF. V is TRBV7-3 and J is TRBJ1-1; no definite D call. Germline CDR1 is SGHTA and CDR2 is FQGTGA. With 5 bases removed from V and 2 bases from J, the gap between germline ends came to 6 bases. The CDR3 extends over 12 amino acids.

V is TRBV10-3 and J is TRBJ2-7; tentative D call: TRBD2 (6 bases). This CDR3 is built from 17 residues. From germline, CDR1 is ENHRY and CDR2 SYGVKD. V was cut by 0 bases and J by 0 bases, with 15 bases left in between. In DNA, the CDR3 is TGTGCCATCAGTGAGTCTTCCTCGGCGGGACTCTCCTACGAGCAGTACTTC. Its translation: CAISESSSAGLSYEQYF.